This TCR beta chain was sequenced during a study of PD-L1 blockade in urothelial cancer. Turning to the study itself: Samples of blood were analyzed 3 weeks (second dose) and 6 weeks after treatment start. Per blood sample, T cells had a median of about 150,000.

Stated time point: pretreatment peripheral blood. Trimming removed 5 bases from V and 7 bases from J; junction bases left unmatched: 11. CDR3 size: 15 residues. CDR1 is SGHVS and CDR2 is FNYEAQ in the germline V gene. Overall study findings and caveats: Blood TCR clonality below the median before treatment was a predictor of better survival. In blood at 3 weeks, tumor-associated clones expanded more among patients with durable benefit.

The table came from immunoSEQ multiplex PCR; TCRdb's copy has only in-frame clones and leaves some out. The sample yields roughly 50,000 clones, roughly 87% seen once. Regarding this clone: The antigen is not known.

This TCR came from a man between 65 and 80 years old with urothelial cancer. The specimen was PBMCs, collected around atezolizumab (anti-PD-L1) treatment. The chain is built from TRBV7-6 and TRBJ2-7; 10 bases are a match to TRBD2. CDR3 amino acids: CASSPLSSGSLEQYF. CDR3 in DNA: TGTGCCAGCAGCCCCCTATCTAGCGGGAGTTTGGAGCAGTACTTC.